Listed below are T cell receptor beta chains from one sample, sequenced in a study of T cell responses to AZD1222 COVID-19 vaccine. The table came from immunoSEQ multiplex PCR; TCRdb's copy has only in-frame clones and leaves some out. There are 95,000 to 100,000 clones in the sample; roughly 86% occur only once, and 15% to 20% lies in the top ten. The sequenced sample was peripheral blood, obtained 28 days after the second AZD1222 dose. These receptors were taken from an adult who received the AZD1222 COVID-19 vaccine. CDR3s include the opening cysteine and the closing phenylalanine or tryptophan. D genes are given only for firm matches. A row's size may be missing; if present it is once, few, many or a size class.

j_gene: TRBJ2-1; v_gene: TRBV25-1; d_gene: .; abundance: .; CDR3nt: TGTGCCAGCAGTGACTTTCTTGTAGCCGCTAATTTCAATGAGCAGTTCTTC; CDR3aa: CASSDFLVAANFNEQFF
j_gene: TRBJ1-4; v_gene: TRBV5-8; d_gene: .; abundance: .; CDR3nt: TGTGCCAGCAGCTTCAGGGGTAATGAAAAACTGTTTTTT; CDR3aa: CASSFRGNEKLFF
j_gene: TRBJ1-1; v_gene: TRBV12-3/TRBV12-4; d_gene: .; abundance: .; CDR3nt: TGTGCCAGCAGTTTATCTCAGGGGACGACGGCTTTCTTT; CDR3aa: CASSLSQGTTAFF
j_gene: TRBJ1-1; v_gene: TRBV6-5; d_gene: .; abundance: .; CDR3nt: TGTGCCAGCAGTTCAAAGGGGGGAACGTACACTGAAGCTTTCTTT; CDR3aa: CASSSKGGTYTEAFF
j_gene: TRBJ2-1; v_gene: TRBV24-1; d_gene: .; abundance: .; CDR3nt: TGTGCCACCAGTGACCCCAACGGAGGGGGGAAGCAGTTCTTC; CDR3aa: CATSDPNGGGKQFF
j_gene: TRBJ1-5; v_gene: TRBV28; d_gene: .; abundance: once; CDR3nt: TGTGCCAGCAGTTCGCCTACAGGGTTTCGCAATCAGCCCCAGCATTTT; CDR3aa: CASSSPTGFRNQPQHF
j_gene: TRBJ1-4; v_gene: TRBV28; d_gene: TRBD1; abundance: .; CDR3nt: TGTGCCAGCAGTTACTCCGGACAGGGTAATGAAAAACTGTTTTTT; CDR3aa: CASSYSGQGNEKLFF
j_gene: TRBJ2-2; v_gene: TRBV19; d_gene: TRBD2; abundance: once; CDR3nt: TGTGCCAGTAGTATAGGTGGCGTAGCGGGGGTTGGGAACACCGGGGAGCTGTTTTTT; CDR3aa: CASSIGGVAGVGNTGELFF
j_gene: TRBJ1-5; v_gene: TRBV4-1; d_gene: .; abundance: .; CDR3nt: TGCGCCAGCAGCCAAGTGGCAGGGACTCAGCCCCAGCATTTT; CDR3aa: CASSQVAGTQPQHF
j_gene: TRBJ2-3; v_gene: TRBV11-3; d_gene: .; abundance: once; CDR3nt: TGTGCCAGCAGCTTAGCGGCTTCCACAGATACGCAGTATTTT; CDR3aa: CASSLAASTDTQYF
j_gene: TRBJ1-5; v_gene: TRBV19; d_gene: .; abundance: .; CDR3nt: TGTGCCAGTAGTATTGGGTCAGAGAGCAATCAGCCCCAGCATTTT; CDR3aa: CASSIGSESNQPQHF
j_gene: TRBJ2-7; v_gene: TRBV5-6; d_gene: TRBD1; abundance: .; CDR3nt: TGTGCCAGCAGCCCGGGAAGGACAGGGGGCGACGAGCAGTACTTC; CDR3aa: CASSPGRTGGDEQYF
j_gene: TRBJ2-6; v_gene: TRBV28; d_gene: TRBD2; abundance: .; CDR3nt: TGTGCCAGCAGCCCGGGAGGCGCCTCTGGGGCCAACGTCCTGACTTTC; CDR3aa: CASSPGGASGANVLTF
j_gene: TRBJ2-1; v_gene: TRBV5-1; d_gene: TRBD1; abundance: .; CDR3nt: TGCGCCAGCAGCGCTGACGGGACAGTAAATTACAATGAGCAGTTCTTC; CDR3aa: CASSADGTVNYNEQFF
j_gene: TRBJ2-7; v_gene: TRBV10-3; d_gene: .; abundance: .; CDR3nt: TGTGCCATCAGTTACGAAAGAGGCTACGAGCAGTACTTC; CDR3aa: CAISYERGYEQYF
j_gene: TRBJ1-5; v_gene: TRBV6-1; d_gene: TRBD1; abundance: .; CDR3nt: TGTGCCAGCAGTGAGACAGGGGGGATTCAGCCCCAGCATTTT; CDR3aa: CASSETGGIQPQHF
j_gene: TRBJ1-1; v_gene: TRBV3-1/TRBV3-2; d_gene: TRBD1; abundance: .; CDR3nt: TGTGCCAGCAGCCCAGGGGGCGCGGGCACTGAAGCTTTCTTT; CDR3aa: CASSPGGAGTEAFF
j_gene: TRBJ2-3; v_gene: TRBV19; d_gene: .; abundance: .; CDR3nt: TGTGCCAGTAGTAATACCGGGAAGGACACAGATACGCAGTATTTT; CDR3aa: CASSNTGKDTDTQYF
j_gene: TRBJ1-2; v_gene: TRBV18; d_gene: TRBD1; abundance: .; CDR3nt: TGTGCCAGCTCACCTGAACAGGGGGTCTTCTATGGCTACACCTTC; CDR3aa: CASSPEQGVFYGYTF
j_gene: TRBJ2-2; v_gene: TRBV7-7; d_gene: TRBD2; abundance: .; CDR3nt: TGTGCCAGCAGCGAGGGACTAGTCGGGGAGCTGTTTTTT; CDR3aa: CASSEGLVGELFF
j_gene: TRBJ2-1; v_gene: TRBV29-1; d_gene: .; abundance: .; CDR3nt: TGCAGCGTTGAAGCCCTGTGGGTGGGATCCTACAATGAGCAGTTCTTC; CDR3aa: CSVEALWVGSYNEQFF
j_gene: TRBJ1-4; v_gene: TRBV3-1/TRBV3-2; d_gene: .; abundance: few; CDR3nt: TGTGCCAGCAGCCAAGAGGGAAGTCTAGGAAAACTGTTTTTT; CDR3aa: CASSQEGSLGKLFF
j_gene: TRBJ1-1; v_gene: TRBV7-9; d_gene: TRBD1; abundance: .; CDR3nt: TGTGCCAGCGGAAACAGGGGGAACACTGAAGCTTTCTTT; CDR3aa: CASGNRGNTEAFF
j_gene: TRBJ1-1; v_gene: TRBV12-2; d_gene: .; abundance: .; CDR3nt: TGTGCAAGTCGCTACCGCCCGGAGGGCTCGGGGAACACTGAAGCTTTCTTT; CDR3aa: CASRYRPEGSGNTEAFF
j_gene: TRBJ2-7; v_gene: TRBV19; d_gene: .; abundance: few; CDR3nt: TGTGCCAGTAGTATCGTAATAGGTCCCTACGAGCAGTACTTC; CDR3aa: CASSIVIGPYEQYF
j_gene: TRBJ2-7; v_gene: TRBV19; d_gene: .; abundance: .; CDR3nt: TGTGCCAGTAGTTCGGCCGGGGTCTACGAGCAGTACTTC; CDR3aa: CASSSAGVYEQYF
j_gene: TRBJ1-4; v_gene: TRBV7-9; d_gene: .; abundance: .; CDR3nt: TGTGCCAGCACCCTAACAGGGGAAAAACTGTTTTTT; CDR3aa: CASTLTGEKLFF
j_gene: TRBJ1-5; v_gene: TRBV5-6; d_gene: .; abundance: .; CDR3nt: TGTGCCAGCAGCTCGTGGGGAAGCAATCAGCCCCAGCATTTT; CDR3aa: CASSSWGSNQPQHF
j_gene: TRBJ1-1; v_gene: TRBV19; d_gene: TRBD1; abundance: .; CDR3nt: TGTGCCAGTAGTACCACAGGGGTCGACACTGAAGCTTTCTTT; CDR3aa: CASSTTGVDTEAFF
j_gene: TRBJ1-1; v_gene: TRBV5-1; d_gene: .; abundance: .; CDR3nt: TGCGCCAGCCAAGAAGGGGGGTACGCGAACACTGAAGCTTTCTTT; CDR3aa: CASQEGGYANTEAFF
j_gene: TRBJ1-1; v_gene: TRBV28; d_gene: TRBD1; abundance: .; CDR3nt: TGTGCCAGCAGTTTAATGGGACAGGGCGGCACTGAAGCTTTCTTT; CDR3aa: CASSLMGQGGTEAFF
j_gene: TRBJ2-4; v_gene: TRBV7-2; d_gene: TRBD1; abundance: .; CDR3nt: TGTGCCAGCAGCATCGAGGGGGCAGGGGGCGCAAACATTCAGTACTTC; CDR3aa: CASSIEGAGGANIQYF
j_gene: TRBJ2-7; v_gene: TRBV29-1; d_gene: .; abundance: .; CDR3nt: TGCAGCGTTACCGGGACAGAGGGGCGGGGGCAGTACTTC; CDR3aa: CSVTGTEGRGQYF
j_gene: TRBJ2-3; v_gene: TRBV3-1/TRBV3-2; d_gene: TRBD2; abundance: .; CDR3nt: TGTGCCAGCAGCCAAGGGACTAGCGCTCGCACAGATACGCAGTATTTT; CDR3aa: CASSQGTSARTDTQYF
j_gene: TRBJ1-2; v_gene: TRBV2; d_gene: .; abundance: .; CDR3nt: TGTGCCAGCAGGGCAATCCAGGGCCGACCCTATGGCTACACCTTC; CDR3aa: CASRAIQGRPYGYTF
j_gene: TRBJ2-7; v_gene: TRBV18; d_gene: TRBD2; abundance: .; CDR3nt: TGTGCCAGCTCACCGAACCCTAGCGGGGCCGGGGAGCAGTACTTC; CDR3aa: CASSPNPSGAGEQYF
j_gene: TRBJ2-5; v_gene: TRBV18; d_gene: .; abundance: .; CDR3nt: TGTGCCAGCTCACCTCAAGGGTACCAAGAGACCCAGTACTTC; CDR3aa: CASSPQGYQETQYF
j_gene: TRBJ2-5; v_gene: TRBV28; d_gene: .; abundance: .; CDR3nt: TGTGCCAGCCGCCTGGGACATATCGCCGAGACCCAGTACTTC; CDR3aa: CASRLGHIAETQYF
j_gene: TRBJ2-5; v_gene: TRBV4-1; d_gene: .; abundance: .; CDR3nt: TGCGCCAGCAGCTCACAGGCGTACCAAGAGACCCAGTACTTC; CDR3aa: CASSSQAYQETQYF
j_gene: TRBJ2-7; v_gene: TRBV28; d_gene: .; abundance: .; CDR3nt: TGTGCCAGCAGACGACAGGAAAGCTCCTACGAGCAGTACTTC; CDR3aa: CASRRQESSYEQYF
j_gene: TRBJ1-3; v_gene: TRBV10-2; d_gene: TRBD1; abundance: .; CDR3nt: TGCGCCAGCAGACTAGCAGGGACAGGGGTCAACACCATATATTTT; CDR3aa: CASRLAGTGVNTIYF
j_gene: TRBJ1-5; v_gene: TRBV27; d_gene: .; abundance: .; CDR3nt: TGTGCCAGCAGTTCCCGCGGCAGGGACAATCAGCCCCAGCATTTT; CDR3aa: CASSSRGRDNQPQHF
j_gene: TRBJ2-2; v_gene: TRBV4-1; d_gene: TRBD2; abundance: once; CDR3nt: TGCGCCAGCAGCCGACGACTAGCGGGCACGAACACCGGGGAGCTGTTTTTT; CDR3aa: CASSRRLAGTNTGELFF
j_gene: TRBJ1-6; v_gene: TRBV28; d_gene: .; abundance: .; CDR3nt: TGTGCCAGCAGGTGGGAGGGGGTTAATTCACCCCTCCACTTT; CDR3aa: CASRWEGVNSPLHF
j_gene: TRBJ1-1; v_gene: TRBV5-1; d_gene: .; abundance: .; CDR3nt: TGCGCCAGCAGCTTGTACAGCGGCATGAACACTGAAGCTTTCTTT; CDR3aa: CASSLYSGMNTEAFF
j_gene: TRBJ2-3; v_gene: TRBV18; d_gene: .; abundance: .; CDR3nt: TGTGCCAGCTCACCTAACCCTAAGGGAACAGATACGCAGTATTTT; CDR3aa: CASSPNPKGTDTQYF
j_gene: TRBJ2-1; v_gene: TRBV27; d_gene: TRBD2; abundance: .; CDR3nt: TGTGCCAGCAGTTCGCCGACTAGCGGGATATCAAATGAGCAGTTCTTC; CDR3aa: CASSSPTSGISNEQFF
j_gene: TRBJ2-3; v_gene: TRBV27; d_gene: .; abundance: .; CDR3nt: TGTGCCAGCAGGAGCTGGTGGAGCACAGATACGCAGTATTTT; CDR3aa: CASRSWWSTDTQYF